Each of the 23 T cell receptor beta chains below was sequenced from the same sample in a study of shared T cell receptors in the human thymus. Method: immunoSEQ multiplex PCR; TCRdb's copy keeps in-frame clones and lacks some. This sample has approximately 490,000 clones, with around 78% found just once. The data also belong to a second study, concerning human thymus T cells.

Sequencing was carried out using thymocytes. These receptors originate from a boy under two years old with a congenital heart defect.

This chain connects TRBV29-1 to TRBJ2-7; D perhaps matches TRBD1 (5 bases). The V and J ends lost 6 bases and 1 base respectively, with 13 bases between them. CDR1 is SQVTM, CDR2 ANQGSEA, per germline. CDR3 length equals 13 residues. CDR3: CSVRQTWSYEQYF. Written as DNA, the CDR3 is TGCAGCGTCCGACAGACGTGGTCCTACGAGCAGTACTTC.

The chain recombines TRBV2 with TRBJ1-2; TRBD1 might be the D (5 bases). Trimming removed 6 bases at V and 3 bases at J, with 11 bases between. The CDR3 length is 13 residues. Germline loops: CDR1 SNHLY, CDR2 FYNNEI. The CDR3 DNA sequence: TGTGCCAGCAGGCCGGGGGTAGACTATGGCTACACCTTC. Its translation is CASRPGVDYGYTF.

The chain uses TRBV2 and TRBJ1-5; 11 positions agree with TRBD1. V lost 4 bases and J lost 0; bases outside the gene matches: 8. The germline gives CDR1 SNHLY, CDR2 FYNNEI. The length of the CDR3 is 18 residues. The CDR3 nucleotides are TGTGCCAGCAGTGGACCGCGGACAGGGGGCAATAGCAATCAGCCCCAGCATTTT. Protein: CASSGPRTGGNSNQPQHF.

The J gene is TRBJ1-2, the V gene TRBV28; D is perhaps TRBD1 (5 bases). Trimming took 4 bases from V and 2 from J, leaving 20 bases between them. From germline, CDR1 is MDHEN and CDR2 SYDVKM. The CDR3 runs 17 residues. The CDR3 spells CASSWSRRGSLNYGYTF. For the CDR3, the DNA is TGTGCCAGCAGTTGGAGCCGCCGGGGGTCTTTAAACTATGGCTACACCTTC.

This chain uses TRBV7-9 with TRBJ2-1; TRBD1 is a possible D gene (5 bases). The CDR3 has 14 amino acids. V lost 0 bases, J lost 5 bases, and 8 bases lay in between. From germline, CDR1 is SEHNR and CDR2 FQNEAQ (reference sequence). CDR3 region: CASSLAVTDNEQFF. CDR3 nucleotide sequence: TGTGCCAGCAGCTTAGCGGTGACAGACAATGAGCAGTTCTTC.

The chain is built from TRBV6-5 and TRBJ1-2; 7 bases map to TRBD1. The CDR3 loop spans 15 amino acids. The junction had 9 bases not matched to a gene; V was cut back by 4 bases and J by 4 bases. Germline V CDR1 and CDR2: MNHEY, SVGAGI. CDR3 protein: CASSSRQGASYGYTF. CDR3 DNA sequence: TGTGCCAGCAGTTCCCGACAGGGAGCGAGCTATGGCTACACCTTC.

The gene calls are TRBV19 and TRBJ2-6, with TRBD1 matching 8 bases. This CDR3 has 19 residues. Per germline, CDR1 LNHDA and CDR2 SQIVND (reference sequence). Trimming at V came to 5 bases and at J to 1 base, leaving 13 bases not matched to a gene. The CDR3 loop is CASSPPGQGGLSGANVLTF. CDR3 in DNA: TGTGCCAGTAGTCCCCCAGGACAGGGAGGTCTTTCTGGGGCCAACGTCCTGACTTTC.

The chain couples TRBV28 to TRBJ1-5, with 8 bases aligning to TRBD1. Germline V gene sequence: CDR1 MDHEN, CDR2 SYDVKM. The CDR3 has 16 residues. V was pared by 6 bases and J by 3 bases, with 10 bases of the junction left unmatched. The CDR3 nucleotides read TGTGCCAGCAGGGGGGGGACAGGTAAGGACAATCAGCCCCAGCATTTT. This translates into CASRGGTGKDNQPQHF.

The chain is built from TRBV30 and TRBJ2-5, with 7 positions matching TRBD2. The CDR3 runs 15 residues. Germline CDR1 GTSNPN, CDR2 SVGIG (reference sequence). Trimming took 1 base from V and 2 from J; bases not matched to a gene: 7. The CDR3 nucleotides are TGTGCCTGGAGTGAGTTCGGCGGGAGTCAAGAGACCCAGTACTTC. Translation gives CAWSEFGGSQETQYF.

The rearrangement joins TRBV2 to TRBJ2-1, with 8 bases lining up with TRBD2. The CDR3 is 15 amino acids. Trimming at V came to 7 bases and at J to 3 bases, leaving 8 bases not matched to a gene. Per germline, CDR1 SNHLY and CDR2 FYNNEI. The CDR3 DNA reads TGTGCCAGCATGGCCCGGGGGGGAGGCTACAATGAGCAGTTCTTC. This translates into CASMARGGGYNEQFF.

The CDR3 loop is CASSRITDTQYF. Here the CDR3 DNA reads TGTGCCAGCAGCCGTATCACAGATACGCAGTATTTT. The chain has TRBV6-6 and TRBJ2-3; D call uncertain. Germline-derived CDR1 and CDR2 are MNHNY and SVGAGI (reference sequence). Trimming pared 6 bases from V and 2 bases from J, leaving 6 bases between. The CDR3 spans 12 residues.

The chain carries TRBV6-4 and TRBJ1-2; 8 nucleotides align to TRBD1. The CDR3 contains 14 residues. From germline, CDR1 is MRHNA and CDR2 SNTAGT. J lost 7 bases, V lost 4 bases, and 8 bases had no gene match. The CDR3 nucleotides are TGTGCCAGCAGTGGACCTGGACAGGGTTCTGGCTACACCTTC. It codes for CASSGPGQGSGYTF.

In nucleotides, the CDR3 is TGTGCCAGCAGTTTCGGGAGGGTGGGGGCCGGGGAGCTGTTTTTT. Protein: CASSFGRVGAGELFF. V and J are TRBV27 and TRBJ2-2; 8 bases align to TRBD2. This CDR3 has 15 residues. Germline V gives CDR1 MNHEY, CDR2 SMNVEV (reference sequence). The V and J ends lost 3 bases and 6 bases, in that order; junction bases with no gene match: 6.

This clone was seen a few times. The chain combines TRBV7-8 with TRBJ1-1; 7 positions match TRBD1. This CDR3 contains 15 residues. Germline CDR1 reads SGHVS; CDR2 reads FQNEAQ. Germline trimming cut 1 base from V and 1 base from J; bases unmatched to any gene: 3. CDR3 region: CASSLDGDRNTEAFF. CDR3 DNA sequence: TGTGCCAGCAGCTTAGATGGGGACAGGAACACTGAAGCTTTCTTT.

The chain is built from TRBV7-8 and TRBJ2-1; 7 bases match TRBD2. Germline V gene lookup returns CDR1 SGHVS and CDR2 FQNEAQ. The CDR3 sequence is 14 residues long. V shed 5 bases and J 6 bases; nucleotides not matched to a gene: 7. The CDR3: CASSPGTTINEQFF. The CDR3 DNA is TGTGCCAGCAGCCCAGGGACTACGATCAATGAGCAGTTCTTC.

This clone appeared once. The chain combines TRBV4-3 with TRBJ2-3; no firm D call. The V end was cut by 1 base, the J end by 2 bases, with 7 bases between. The CDR3 runs to 14 residues. CDR1 is LGHNA and CDR2 is YSLEER in the germline V gene. CDR3 protein: CASSQATNTDTQYF. In DNA, the CDR3 is TGCGCCAGCAGCCAAGCGACAAACACAGATACGCAGTATTTT.

V gene TRBV29-1 combines with J gene TRBJ1-1; 7 positions match TRBD1. CDR1 and CDR2 from the germline V gene are SQVTM and ANQGSEA. The CDR3 sequence is 13 residues long. J lost 10 bases, V lost 7 bases, and 15 bases had no gene match. This CDR3 is CSDTTGDPLSAFF. The CDR3, as DNA: TGCAGCGACACCACAGGGGATCCGCTGTCAGCTTTCTTT.

The J gene is TRBJ2-5, the V gene TRBV19, with 12 bases fitting TRBD2. The germline CDR1 and CDR2 sequences are LNHDA and SQIVND (reference sequence). V gave up 5 bases and J gave up 3 bases; unmatched junction bases: 4. This CDR3 comprises 15 residues. CDR3 amino acids: CASSHRTSGEETQYF. CDR3 bases: TGTGCCAGTAGTCACCGGACTAGCGGGGAAGAGACCCAGTACTTC.

The rearrangement links TRBV2 to TRBJ2-2; 14 bases match TRBD2. CDR1 SNHLY and CDR2 FYNNEI come from the germline V gene. This CDR3 has 17 amino acids. Trimming removed 6 bases from V and 6 bases from J; junction bases left unmatched: 9. The CDR3 bases are TGTGCCAGCAGGGGGACTAGCGGGAGTTTTGAGGCCGGGGAGCTGTTTTTT. Residues: CASRGTSGSFEAGELFF.

J is TRBJ2-7 and V is TRBV27; 7 nucleotides line up with TRBD1. The V gene end was trimmed by 0 bases and the J gene end by 7 bases; junction bases not matched to a gene: 12. The CDR3 is 16 residues long. CDR1 is MNHEY, CDR2 SMNVEV, per germline (reference sequence). The CDR3, as DNA: TGTGCCAGCAGTTTATCCTGGGACAGCGGAAACGGTGAGCAGTACTTC. This gives the protein CASSLSWDSGNGEQYF.

The chain employs TRBV28 and TRBJ1-1, with D possibly being TRBD1 (5 bases). The CDR3 sequence is 15 residues long. Germline loops: CDR1 MDHEN, CDR2 SYDVKM. V was clipped by 6 bases and J by 5 bases, with 19 bases between them. The CDR3: CASRHGGGRVTEAFF. CDR3 in DNA: TGTGCCAGCAGGCATGGCGGGGGGAGGGTGACTGAAGCTTTCTTT.

The chain recombines TRBV27 with TRBJ2-3; no clear D. CDR1 is MNHEY and CDR2 is SMNVEV in the germline V gene (reference sequence). The CDR3 has 14 residues. V was pared by 6 bases and J by 0 bases, with 10 bases between. The CDR3: CASRSPLSTDTQYF. The CDR3 nucleotides read TGTGCCAGCAGATCCCCTCTCAGCACAGATACGCAGTATTTT.

The chain combines TRBV27 with TRBJ2-5, with D uncertain. V was cut by 7 bases and J by 3 bases, with 15 bases left in between. CDR1 MNHEY and CDR2 SMNVEV come from the germline V gene (reference sequence). The CDR3 is made up of 14 amino acids. The CDR3 nucleotides are TGTGCCAGCAACCCCCGACCTGGAGAAGAGACCCAGTACTTC. Translating it yields CASNPRPGEETQYF.